The present entry profiles one T cell receptor beta chain with its context. Its antigen has not been determined. Base qualities are not at hand, and no much larger clone is one base apart. Libraries were built with PCR. Sequencing was performed on a NextSeq 500. Bulk TCR libraries were prepared as previously described, using TCR primers listed in Table S5. The Qiagen AllPrep DNA/RNA kit was used to purify total RNA. Reads from multiple sequencing runs of the same library were pooled before analysis. The published analysis was carried out like this. Reads were retained only if their TCR constant sequence matched exactly, and those retained reads were trimmed to 150 nt and grouped according to their 12-nt molecular barcodes. Reads inside each barcode group were sub-clustered using a 15% Levenshtein threshold, and a quality-weighted consensus sequence was constructed for each RNA molecule. Non-functional sequences were removed, as were lower-count sequences one edit away from another. Based on a fit of two negative binomial distributions, barcode sub-clusters having less than 20% of the maximum read count were discarded. TCRdb reran the public reads through fastp at Q25 and MiXCR, keeping productive beta chains. Here each entry gathers all rows of one CDR3 protein and keeps the most common genes and DNA. In this record, the V and J calls reflect TCRdb's handling and not the investigators' own analysis. For this sample the table gives approximately 590,000 distinct CDR3 sequences, of which roughly 27% were detected only once. In total, the top ten clones hold roughly 0.83% of the sample.

Naive CD8 T cell libraries were made from 20,000 to 1,000,000 sorted cells using 10%, 30% or 50% of purified RNA. On a BD FACSAria II, naive CD8 T cells were FACS-sorted as CD8+CD4-CCR7+CD45RA+ and collected into RLT Plus buffer. Approximately 9 TCR copies' worth of Jurkat RNA were spiked into roughly 17,000-1,100,000 naive CD8 T cell samples to test detection sensitivity. CD8 T cells were enriched using RosetteSep CD8+ T Cell Enrichment Cocktail and Ficoll-Paque, and the enriched cells then underwent ACK red cell lysis. These data originate in a study of molecular identifiers for immune sequencing clone quantification (dated 2018 in TCRdb). The study in broad terms: For a replicate experiment, RNA from about 21,000 or 97,000 naive CD8 T cells was divided into five aliquots, of which four were sequenced. The study was a methods study using CD8 T cells to benchmark molecular-identifier clustering-based TCR repertoire sequencing (MIDCIRS) and TCR RNA copy counting.

The junction carries 19 bases between V and J, which are trimmed by 4 bases and 9 bases respectively. The CDR3 measures 15 amino acids from cysteine to phenylalanine. The kept DNA is CDR3 alone, 45 bases in frame from the first base. Looking up the germline V gene yields CDR1 SGHDN and CDR2 FVKESK. Overall results and qualifications from the work: Modeling indicated roughly 3.3 TCR RNA copies recovered per cell, compared with 7.5 to 10 by digital PCR, which implies a capture efficiency of 25% to 35%. In CMV-specific effector cells, over 97% of molecules were held by clones above 20 RNA copies, whereas under 1% of molecules were held by such clones in naive cells. Even against a background of some 920,000 naive CD8 T cells, spiked-in Jurkat TCR RNA amounting to a single cell's worth was reported to be detectable. Without barcode sub-clustering, chimeric consensus sequences inflated TCR diversity; chimeras reached as high as 47%. The naive libraries included spiked-in Jurkat TCR RNA (10 copies' worth), and this Jurkat TCR RNA is not part of the donor repertoire. Identical TCR molecules sharing a barcode could cause highly expanded clone sizes to be underestimated.

The specimen was naive CD8+ T cells from blood, with Jurkat cell RNA spiked in. Explained via the paper, the cell subset or site label denotes: FACS-sorted CD8+CD4-CCR7+CD45RA+ naive T cells. This chain joins TRBV14 to TRBJ2-1, with the D gene too uncertain to name. The origin of this receptor is a human donor in good health. Some libraries in this study had Jurkat cell RNA spiked in. For the CDR3, the sequence is CASSPTEMYTTEQFF. Here is the DNA: TGTGCCAGCAGCCCCACGGAGATGTACACAACTGAGCAGTTCTTC.